A single sample gave rise to the 23 T cell receptor beta chains below, sequenced in a study of vaccination effects on CD4 cells after COVID-19. Antigen-specific CD4+ T cells were first expanded with viral peptide pools by the ViraFEST assay and only then sequenced. Culturing for roughly 9 days preceded CD4+ T cell isolation. Two-dose BNT162b2 or mRNA-1273 vaccination was given to participants. These receptors are not linked to any known antigen. Measured with immunoSEQ multiplex PCR; TCRdb has only the in-frame clones, and not every one. The sample lists some 22,000 clones; about 73% were seen once. Source: CD4+ T cells from PBMCs cultured with SARS-CoV-2 spike peptides, taken after COVID-19 vaccination. The receptors shown here come from a human donor who received a COVID-19 vaccine.

The chain links TRBV6-5 to TRBJ2-7, with TRBD1 matching 7 bases. Germline trimming cut 9 bases from V and 2 bases from J; bases unmatched to any gene: 7. The length of the CDR3 is 13 residues. Per the germline V gene, CDR1 is MNHEY and CDR2 is SVGAGI. The CDR3 here is CASRGQTTYEQYF. DNA for the CDR3: TGTGCCAGTAGGGGACAGACGACCTACGAGCAGTACTTC.

In DNA form, the CDR3 reads TGTGCCAGCAGACCGGGACCAAATTCACCCCTCCACTTT. The encoded protein is CASRPGPNSPLHF. This sequence joins TRBV6-5 and TRBJ1-6; D may be TRBD1 (5 bases). This CDR3 is built from 13 residues. The V and J ends lost 6 bases and 7 bases respectively, with 10 bases between them. Looked up from germline, CDR1 is MNHEY and CDR2 is SVGAGI.

The chain employs TRBV18 and TRBJ1-4; D unresolved. The CDR3 has 15 residues. Trimming stripped 2 bases from V and 8 bases from J, with 15 bases between. Looked up from germline, CDR1 is KGHSH and CDR2 is LQKENI. CDR3 region: CASSPWREVSEKLFF. CDR3 sequence (DNA): TGTGCCAGCTCACCATGGAGGGAGGTGAGCGAAAAACTGTTTTTT.

The chain links TRBV5-5 to TRBJ1-5, with a weak D call TRBD1 (5 bases). Germline V lookup: CDR1 SGHKS, CDR2 YYEKEE (reference sequence). This CDR3 is built from 16 residues. With 4 bases removed from V and 2 bases from J, the gap between germline ends came to 16 bases. CDR3 amino acids: CASSPADTPRNQPQHF. CDR3 nucleotides: TGTGCCAGCAGCCCAGCGGACACACCCCGCAATCAGCCCCAGCATTTT.

V and J are TRBV12-3 or TRBV12-4 and TRBJ1-2; D possibly corresponds to TRBD1 (5 bases). This CDR3 is built from 13 residues. Between the trimmed V and J ends, which lost 4 bases and 2 bases, there was a span of 8 bases. The CDR3 nucleotides read TGTGCCAGCAGTTCCAGACAGAACTATGGCTACACCTTC. Translated, it gives CASSSRQNYGYTF.

This chain connects TRBV6-5 to TRBJ2-7, with TRBD1 matching over 9 bases. The CDR3 sequence is 13 residues long. After removal of 5 bases from V and 4 bases from J, the junction contained 3 bases not matched to a gene. Germline CDR1 MNHEY, CDR2 SVGAGI. CDR3 sequence: CASSTGGGYEQYF. CDR3 bases: TGTGCCAGCAGTACAGGGGGCGGGTACGAGCAGTACTTC.

The CDR3 protein is CASSPDYVSYNEQFF. CDR3 nucleotide sequence: TGTGCCAGCAGCCCGGACTATGTCTCCTACAATGAGCAGTTCTTC. The V call is TRBV3-1 (or the pseudogene TRBV3-2), the J call TRBJ2-1, with TRBD2 as a possible D gene (6 bases). CDR3 length equals 15 residues. The V and J ends lost 4 bases and 0 bases respectively, with 10 bases between them. CDR1 LGHDT and CDR2 YNNKEL come from the germline V gene (reference sequence).

In this sample, this clone turned up a few times. The chain joins TRBV2 to TRBJ1-3; no reliable D call. The CDR3 contains 14 residues. V lost 4 bases to trimming and J lost 0 bases, with 7 bases between them. CDR1 is SNHLY, CDR2 FYNNEI, per germline. The DNA for the CDR3 is TGTGCCAGCAGTGCTATTTTCTCTGGAAACACCATATATTTT. Translated, it gives CASSAIFSGNTIYF.

This chain uses TRBV6-4 with TRBJ2-6; no clear D. This CDR3 has 15 residues. Germline values: CDR1 MRHNA, CDR2 SNTAGT. Trimming pared 0 bases from V and 1 base from J, leaving 4 bases between. CDR3 nucleotide sequence: TGTGCCAGCAGTGACTCTGAATCTGGGGCCAACGTCCTGACTTTC. Protein product: CASSDSESGANVLTF.

The gene calls are TRBV12-5 and TRBJ1-2, with 8 bases identical to TRBD1. The J segment lost 3 bases and the V segment lost 0 bases, leaving 18 bases of the junction unmatched. The CDR3 covers 20 residues. Germline V CDR1 and CDR2: LGHNT, FRNRAP. In DNA form, the CDR3 reads TGTGCTAGTGGTTTGGTAACTTGGAACGGGACAGGACTTTGGCACTATGGCTACACCTTC. As protein: CASGLVTWNGTGLWHYGYTF.

This clone occurred once. The J gene is TRBJ1-2, the V gene TRBV10-2; 10 nucleotides align to TRBD1. The CDR3 covers 15 residues. CDR1 is WSHSY, CDR2 SAAADI, per germline. V shed 8 bases, J shed 5 bases, and the junction held 11 bases outside the gene matches. CDR3 sequence (DNA): TGCGCCAGCTCCGACAGGGGGCGCGAGATATATGGCTACACCTTC. Translated: CASSDRGREIYGYTF.

This chain links TRBV27 with TRBJ1-2, with a tentative D call TRBD1 (6 bases). This CDR3 contains 16 residues. Germline V gene data show CDR1 as MNHEY and CDR2 as SMNVEV (reference sequence). Trimming left V 4 bases short and J 6 bases short, with 21 bases between. The CDR3 loop is CASSSPIRGLQDGYTF. In nucleotides, the CDR3 is TGTGCCAGCAGTTCCCCCATCAGGGGTCTCCAGGATGGCTACACCTTC.

The chain joins TRBV7-9 to TRBJ2-4; TRBD2 aligns across 14 bases. Trimming took 4 bases from V and 9 from J; bases not matched to a gene: 8. The CDR3 is 16 amino acids. In germline, CDR1 is SEHNR, CDR2 FQNEAQ (reference sequence). The CDR3 region is CASSSRLAGGPIIQYF. CDR3 sequence (DNA): TGTGCCAGCAGCTCCAGACTAGCGGGAGGGCCTATCATTCAGTACTTC. Based on the CDR3 plus reference TRBV7-9 and TRBJ2-4, the full variable domain is DTGVSQNPRHKITKRGQNVTFRCDPISEHNRLYWYRQTLGQGPEFLTYFQNEAQLEKSRLLSDRFSAERPKGSFSTLEIQRTEQGDSAMYLCASSSRLAGGPIIQYFGAGTRLSVL.

This clone has only one observation. The rearrangement uses TRBV7-9 and TRBJ1-1, with D hard to call. Trimming took 5 bases from V and 7 from J, leaving 14 bases between them. Looked up from germline, CDR1 is SEHNR and CDR2 is FQNEAQ (reference sequence). The CDR3 covers 13 residues. In DNA form, the CDR3 reads TGTGCCAGCAGCCCCAGTAGGTTGAGTGAAGCTTTCTTT. Translated, it gives CASSPSRLSEAFF.

The rearrangement joins TRBV14 to TRBJ2-2; D gene ambiguous. The CDR3 sequence is 12 residues long. Trimming left V 3 bases short and J 4 bases short, with 3 bases between. Germline-derived CDR1 and CDR2 are SGHDN and FVKESK. CDR3 region: CASSQVTGELFF. The DNA of the CDR3 is TGTGCCAGCAGCCAGGTCACCGGGGAGCTGTTTTTT.

V usage is TRBV5-1 and J usage is TRBJ2-1; TRBD2 matches at 13 bases. Trimming cost V 0 bases and J 2 bases; bases outside gene matches: 5. This CDR3 is 18 amino acids long. Germline-derived CDR1 and CDR2 are SGHRS and YFSETQ. CDR3 residues: CASSLGTSGRAPYNEQFF. CDR3 DNA sequence: TGCGCCAGCAGCTTGGGAACTAGCGGGAGGGCCCCCTACAATGAGCAGTTCTTC.

The chain carries TRBV2 and TRBJ2-2; D may correspond to TRBD1 or TRBD2 (6 bases each). The CDR3 has 14 residues. The germline V gene encodes CDR1 SNHLY and CDR2 FYNNEI. V lost 7 bases to trimming and J lost 6 bases, with 15 bases between them. The CDR3 sequence is CASTLDGGPGELFF. For the CDR3, the DNA is TGTGCCAGCACCCTGGACGGGGGCCCCGGGGAGCTGTTTTTT.

The V call is TRBV4-1, the J call TRBJ2-3; D not certain. From germline, CDR1 is MGHRA and CDR2 YSYEKL. The length of the CDR3 is 16 residues. With 0 bases removed from V and 2 bases from J, the gap between germline ends came to 12 bases. CDR3 protein: CASSQDYDSTTDTQYF. DNA of the CDR3: TGCGCCAGCAGCCAAGATTATGACTCGACCACAGATACGCAGTATTTT.

The chain joins TRBV3-1 (or the pseudogene TRBV3-2) to TRBJ1-2, with D tentatively TRBD1 (6 bases). This CDR3 has 13 amino acids. V lost 5 bases and J lost 8, with 15 bases in between. From germline, CDR1 is LGHDT and CDR2 YNNKEL (reference sequence). The CDR3 sequence is CASSGHRAGGYTF. The CDR3 DNA reads TGTGCCAGCAGCGGACACAGGGCGGGCGGCTACACCTTC.

The chain carries TRBV19 and TRBJ1-1; maybe TRBD1 (5 bases). V was cut by 6 bases and J by 1 base, with 15 bases left in between. This CDR3 is 15 amino acids long. Germline V lookup: CDR1 LNHDA, CDR2 SQIVND (reference sequence). The CDR3 spells CASSLTGPSNTEAFF. In DNA, the CDR3 is TGTGCCAGTAGCTTAACGGGACCGTCGAACACTGAAGCTTTCTTT.

The chain employs TRBV6-1 and TRBJ1-2, with unresolved D. Between the trimmed V and J ends, which lost 4 bases and 0 bases, there was a span of 18 bases. Germline lookup yields CDR1 MNHNS and CDR2 SASEGT. This CDR3 contains 17 residues. The CDR3 region has the DNA TGTGCCAGCAGTGGCCCGGGATCTGGGAAAGCTAACTATGGCTACACCTTC. Amino acids: CASSGPGSGKANYGYTF.

This chain joins TRBV7-2 and TRBJ2-7; 11 nucleotides match TRBD2. The length of the CDR3 is 15 residues. Germline loops: CDR1 SGHTA, CDR2 FQGNSA. V was pared by 6 bases and J by 1 base, with 5 bases of the junction left unmatched. CDR3 protein: CASRWLAGGSYEQYF. Written as DNA, the CDR3 is TGTGCCAGCAGGTGGCTAGCGGGGGGATCCTACGAGCAGTACTTC. Using reference TRBV7-2 and TRBJ2-7 for the parts outside the CDR3, the full variable domain is GAGVSQSPSNKVTEKGKDVELRCDPISGHTALYWYRQSLGQGLEFLIYFQGNSAPDKSGLPSDRFSAERTGGSVSTLTIQRTQQEDSAVYLCASRWLAGGSYEQYFGPGTRLTVT.

In this sample, this clone turned up a few times. The chain joins TRBV5-1 to TRBJ2-7, with 7 bases lining up with TRBD2. The V segment lost 4 bases and the J segment 1 base; nucleotides outside the gene matches: 8. This CDR3 has 15 amino acids. Germline assignment: CDR1 SGHRS and CDR2 YFSETQ. The CDR3 DNA is TGCGCCAGCAGCCCGGCGGGCGGGAGTTCCTACGAGCAGTACTTC. Amino acid sequence: CASSPAGGSSYEQYF.